Listed below are T cell receptor beta chains from one sample, sequenced in a study of identical twins. Via MiXCR, TCRdb re-called the 5' RACE reads, giving one row per CDR3 protein. The repertoire holds just under 550,000 distinct CDR3 sequences, with about 15% as singletons. These data were also filed under a second study, of yellow fever vaccine responses in identical twins.

Sequencing was performed on CD4+ T cells sorted from blood. These receptors originate from a woman aged 18-29 years in good health. CDR3s leave out the opening cysteine and the closing phenylalanine or tryptophan. The order of the fields is J gene, D gene, V gene, CDR3 protein. D genes are given only for firm matches.

TRBJ1-1 | TRBD1 | TRBV5-8 | ASSWGQNMNTEAF
TRBJ1-1 | TRBD1 | TRBV6-1 | ASSEKQGDEAF
TRBJ2-2 | TRBD2 | TRBV6-2/TRBV6-3 | ASSLGLVSTGELF
TRBJ2-4 | NA | TRBV3-1 | ASSGGITQNIQY
TRBJ2-3 | NA | TRBV6-1 | ASRVLDTQY
TRBJ2-7 | NA | TRBV7-2 | ASSLVASGYSYEQY
TRBJ2-5 | NA | TRBV5-1 | ASRQNQETQY
TRBJ1-1 | TRBD1 | TRBV5-1 | ASSLTGGSNTEAF
TRBJ1-1 | NA | TRBV5-1 | ASSLAKGTKNTEAF
TRBJ1-2 | NA | TRBV6-4 | ASTLRATSAGALYGYT
TRBJ1-1 | TRBD1 | TRBV5-6 | ASSLDRGLQNTEAF
TRBJ2-5 | NA | TRBV3-1 | ASSQDGIALSQETQY
TRBJ2-6 | NA | TRBV14 | ASSLDPGSGANVLT
TRBJ2-1 | NA | TRBV14 | ASSPTGENEQF
TRBJ1-1 | NA | TRBV10-2 | ASSEAAGVPNTEAF
TRBJ1-2 | NA | TRBV3-1 | ASGARYKMGFGYT
TRBJ2-2 | NA | TRBV5-1 | ASSLETDPNTGELF
TRBJ2-1 | NA | TRBV3-1 | ASSQDPERANEQF
TRBJ1-1 | NA | TRBV7-9 | ASSLEWGMNTEAF
TRBJ2-1 | TRBD2 | TRBV7-9 | ASSLGRTSADNEQF
TRBJ2-5 | NA | TRBV6-1 | ASSAGVGQETQY
TRBJ2-5 | NA | TRBV3-1 | ASSQWTGRGQETQY
TRBJ1-2 | NA | TRBV10-1 | ASTGALNYGYT
TRBJ2-7 | TRBD2 | TRBV3-1 | ASRLAGADEQY
TRBJ2-3 | NA | TRBV5-1 | ASSLVLGSDTQY
TRBJ1-5 | TRBD1 | TRBV15 | ATHRDRSQPQH
TRBJ2-1 | NA | TRBV24-1 | ATSGLEGKHNEQF
TRBJ2-2 | TRBD2 | TRBV5-6 | ASSGLAGVTGELF
TRBJ2-7 | TRBD1 | TRBV7-9 | ASSLVGTDSYEQY
TRBJ2-3 | TRBD2 | TRBV29-1 | SVEAAGTTSREQY
TRBJ1-1 | NA | TRBV12-3/TRBV12-4 | ASSLAATF
TRBJ2-7 | TRBD1 | TRBV5-1 | ASFGTGEEQY
TRBJ1-2 | TRBD1 | TRBV12-3/TRBV12-4 | ASSLTGTALYT
TRBJ1-1 | NA | TRBV9 | ASSVGPQGATEAF
TRBJ2-1 | TRBD2 | TRBV3-1 | ASSQPGTSGRREQF
TRBJ1-4 | TRBD1 | TRBV2 | ASSRQGPNEKLF
TRBJ2-3 | TRBD2 | TRBV28 | ASSYLAGKHPSTDTQY
TRBJ2-1 | TRBD2 | TRBV6-1 | ASNDAGGANNEQF
TRBJ2-2 | TRBD1 | TRBV7-6 | ASSLLAQGAIGELF
TRBJ2-1 | TRBD2 | TRBV13 | ASSLGLAGVFEQF
TRBJ2-5 | NA | TRBV12-3/TRBV12-4 | ASSFTRSQETQY
TRBJ2-2 | TRBD2 | TRBV5-1 | ASSLAAGESGELF
TRBJ2-2 | NA | TRBV12-3/TRBV12-4 | ATHLGANTGELF
TRBJ2-1 | TRBD2 | TRBV5-1 | ASSLDPGGGNEQF
TRBJ2-5 | NA | TRBV12-3/TRBV12-4 | ASSSPIQETQY
TRBJ2-3 | TRBD2 | TRBV5-1 | ASSLVAGERDTQY
TRBJ2-1 | TRBD2 | TRBV7-3 | ASSLTTSGSPVQF
TRBJ2-1 | NA | TRBV6-2/TRBV6-3 | ASRGSDLLSNEQF
TRBJ2-2 | NA | TRBV5-1 | ASSTTGSTGELF
TRBJ2-7 | NA | TRBV10-3 | AISEGATYEQY
TRBJ2-7 | NA | TRBV20-1 | SARKGPWGYEQY
TRBJ2-1 | NA | TRBV7-8 | ASSLVLGPYEF
TRBJ2-1 | NA | TRBV7-3 | ASSLKVLRYNEQF
TRBJ2-1 | NA | TRBV4-1 | ASTRIGSSYNEQF
TRBJ2-1 | TRBD2 | TRBV28 | ASSSPARGGAYNEQF